This T cell receptor (beta chain) comes out of a study of OX40 agonist ivuxolimab in advanced cancers. For the study at large: Patients received the agonistic anti-OX40 (CD134) antibody ivuxolimab. Three patients, one with hepatocellular carcinoma and two with cutaneous melanoma, responded partially.

A note on this clone: What it recognizes is unknown.

General study points: There was clonal expansion of CD4+ and CD8+ blood T cells by week 6 at 0.1 to 3.0 mg/kg.

Profiling relied on immunoSEQ multiplex PCR, and the TCRdb table lists in-frame clones only, not all of them. The data contain around 69,000 clones, approximately 86% of them singletons. The CDR3 loop spans 18 amino acids. The input for sequencing was CD4+ or CD8+ T cells sorted from blood, taken in a trial of the OX40 agonist ivuxolimab. The TCR was taken from an adult with an advanced solid tumor such as melanoma, head and neck, liver or kidney cancer. The chain combines TRBV21-1 with TRBJ1-5; the D call of TRBD1 is as the table states it, not checked on the DNA. TRBV21-1 is noted as a pseudogene. CDR3 sequence reads: CASSKACRGQGAGQPQHF. DNA of the CDR3: TGTGCCAGCAGCAAAGCTTGCAGGGGACAGGGGGCGGGTCAGCCCCAGCATTTT.